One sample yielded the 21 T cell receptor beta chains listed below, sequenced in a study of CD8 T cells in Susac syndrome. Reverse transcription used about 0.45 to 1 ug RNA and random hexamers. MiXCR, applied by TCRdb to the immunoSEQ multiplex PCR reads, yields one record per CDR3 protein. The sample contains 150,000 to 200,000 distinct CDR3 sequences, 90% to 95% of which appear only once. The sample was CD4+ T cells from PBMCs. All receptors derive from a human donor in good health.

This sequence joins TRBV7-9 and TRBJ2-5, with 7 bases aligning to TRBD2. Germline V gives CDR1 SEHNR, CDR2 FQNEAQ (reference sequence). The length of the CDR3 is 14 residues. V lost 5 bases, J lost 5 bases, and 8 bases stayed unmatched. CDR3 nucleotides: TGTGCCAGCAGCCTAGAACAGACTAGCGAGACCCAGTACTTC. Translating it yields CASSLEQTSETQYF.

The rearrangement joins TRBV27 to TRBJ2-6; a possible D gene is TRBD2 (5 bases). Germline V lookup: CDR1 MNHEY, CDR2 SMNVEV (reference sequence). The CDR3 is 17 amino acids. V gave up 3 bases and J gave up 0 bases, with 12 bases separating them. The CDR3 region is CASSFIIGNSGANVLTF. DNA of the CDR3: TGTGCCAGCAGTTTTATCATCGGGAACTCTGGGGCCAACGTCCTGACTTTC.

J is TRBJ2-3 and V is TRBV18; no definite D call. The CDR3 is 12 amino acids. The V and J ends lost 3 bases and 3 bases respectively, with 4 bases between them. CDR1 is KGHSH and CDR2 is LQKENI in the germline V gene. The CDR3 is CASSPKTDTQYF. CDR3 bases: TGTGCCAGCTCACCCAAGACAGATACGCAGTATTTT.

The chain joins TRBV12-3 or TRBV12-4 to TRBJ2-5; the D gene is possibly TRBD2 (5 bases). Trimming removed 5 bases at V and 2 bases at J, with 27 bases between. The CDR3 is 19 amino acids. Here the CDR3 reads CASSGLSPQVGQDQETQYF. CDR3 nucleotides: TGTGCCAGCAGTGGACTCTCCCCCCAGGTGGGCCAAGATCAAGAGACCCAGTACTTC.

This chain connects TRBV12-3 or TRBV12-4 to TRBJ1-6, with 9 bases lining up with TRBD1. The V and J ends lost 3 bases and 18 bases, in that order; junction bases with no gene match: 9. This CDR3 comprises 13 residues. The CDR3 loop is CASSFGARTGAHF. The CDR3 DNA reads TGTGCCAGCAGTTTTGGCGCACGGACAGGGGCCCACTTT.

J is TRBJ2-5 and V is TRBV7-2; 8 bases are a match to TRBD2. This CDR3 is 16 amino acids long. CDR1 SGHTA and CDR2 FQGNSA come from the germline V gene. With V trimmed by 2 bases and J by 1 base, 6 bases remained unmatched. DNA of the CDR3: TGTGCCAGCAGCTTAAATCTAGCGGGCCTCCAAGAGACCCAGTACTTC. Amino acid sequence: CASSLNLAGLQETQYF.

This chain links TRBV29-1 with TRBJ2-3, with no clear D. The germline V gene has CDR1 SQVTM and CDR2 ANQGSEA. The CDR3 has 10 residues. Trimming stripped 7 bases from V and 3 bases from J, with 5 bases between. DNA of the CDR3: TGCAGCGCCGAGACAGATACGCAGTATTTT. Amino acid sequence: CSAETDTQYF.

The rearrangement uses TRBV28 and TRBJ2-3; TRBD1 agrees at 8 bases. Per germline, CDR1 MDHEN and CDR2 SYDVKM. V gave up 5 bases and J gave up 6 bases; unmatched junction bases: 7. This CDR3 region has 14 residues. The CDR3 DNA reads TGTGCCAGCAGTATTCGGACAGGGCTGGATACGCAGTATTTT. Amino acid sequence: CASSIRTGLDTQYF.

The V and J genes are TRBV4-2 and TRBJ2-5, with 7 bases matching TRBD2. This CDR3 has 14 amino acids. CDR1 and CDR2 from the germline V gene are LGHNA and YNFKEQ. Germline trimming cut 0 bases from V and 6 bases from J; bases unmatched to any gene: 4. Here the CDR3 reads CASSQDRLAQTQYF. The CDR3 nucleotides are TGTGCCAGCAGCCAAGATAGACTAGCCCAGACCCAGTACTTC.

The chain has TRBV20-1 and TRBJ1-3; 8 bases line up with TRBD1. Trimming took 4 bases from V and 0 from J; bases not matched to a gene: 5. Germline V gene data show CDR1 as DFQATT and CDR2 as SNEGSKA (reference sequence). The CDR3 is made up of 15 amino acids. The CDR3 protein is CSAKGQAVSGNTIYF. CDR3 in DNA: TGCAGTGCTAAGGGACAGGCCGTCTCTGGAAACACCATATATTTT.

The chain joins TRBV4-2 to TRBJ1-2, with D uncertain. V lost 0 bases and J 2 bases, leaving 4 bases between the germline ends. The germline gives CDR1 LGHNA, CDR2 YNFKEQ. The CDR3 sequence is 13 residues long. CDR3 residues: CASSQDGNYGYTF. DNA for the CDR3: TGTGCCAGCAGCCAAGATGGCAACTATGGCTACACCTTC.

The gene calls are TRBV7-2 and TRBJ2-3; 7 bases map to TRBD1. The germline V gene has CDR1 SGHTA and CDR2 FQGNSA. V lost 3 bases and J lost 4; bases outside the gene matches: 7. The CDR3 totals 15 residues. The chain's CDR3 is CASSLTGHESDTQYF. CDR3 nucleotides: TGTGCCAGCAGCTTGACAGGGCATGAGTCAGATACGCAGTATTTT.

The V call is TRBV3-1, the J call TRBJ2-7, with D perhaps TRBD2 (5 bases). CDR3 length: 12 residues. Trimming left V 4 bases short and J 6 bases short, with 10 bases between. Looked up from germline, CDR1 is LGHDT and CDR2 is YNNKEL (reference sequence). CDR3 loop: CASSLGVVEQYF. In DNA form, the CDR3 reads TGTGCCAGCAGCCTCGGGGTGGTCGAGCAGTACTTC.

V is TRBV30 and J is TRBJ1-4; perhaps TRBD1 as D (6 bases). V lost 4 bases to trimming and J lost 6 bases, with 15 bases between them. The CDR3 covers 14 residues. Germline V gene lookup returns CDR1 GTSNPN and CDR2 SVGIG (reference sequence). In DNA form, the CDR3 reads TGTGCCTGGACCCAAGGACAGCTACATGAAAAACTGTTTTTT. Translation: CAWTQGQLHEKLFF.

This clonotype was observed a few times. CDR3 bases: TGTGCCAGCAGCACGACAGGATCCAATCAGCCCCAGCATTTT. Protein sequence: CASSTTGSNQPQHF. V usage is TRBV7-2 and J usage is TRBJ1-5; tentatively, D is TRBD1 (6 bases). CDR3 length: 14 amino acids. With 5 bases removed from V and 3 bases from J, the gap between germline ends came to 11 bases. Germline CDR1 SGHTA, CDR2 FQGNSA.

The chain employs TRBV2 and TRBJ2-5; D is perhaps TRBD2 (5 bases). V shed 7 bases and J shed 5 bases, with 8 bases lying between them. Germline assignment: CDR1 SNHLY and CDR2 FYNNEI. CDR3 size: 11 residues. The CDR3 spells CASKRGETQYF. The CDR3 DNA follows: TGTGCCAGCAAACGCGGGGAGACCCAGTACTTC.

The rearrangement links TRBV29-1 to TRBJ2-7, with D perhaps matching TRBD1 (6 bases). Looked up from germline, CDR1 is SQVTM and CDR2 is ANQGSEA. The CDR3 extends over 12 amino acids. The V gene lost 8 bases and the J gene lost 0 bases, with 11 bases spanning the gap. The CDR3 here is CSIRGGSYEQYF. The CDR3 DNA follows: TGCAGCATTCGAGGGGGCTCCTACGAGCAGTACTTC.

In DNA, the CDR3 is TGCAGTGCTAGAGATTCCCGGACTAGCGGGATTCTCACAGATACGCAGTATTTT. Residues: CSARDSRTSGILTDTQYF. V usage is TRBV20-1 and J usage is TRBJ2-3, with TRBD2 identical over 12 bases. Germline-derived CDR1 and CDR2 are DFQATT and SNEGSKA (reference sequence). Trimming at V came to 0 bases and at J to 2 bases, leaving 9 bases not matched to a gene. The CDR3 runs to 18 residues.

The CDR3 loop is CSGTFGARGNEQFF. CDR3 nucleotides: TGCAGCGGGACCTTCGGGGCGCGGGGCAATGAGCAGTTCTTC. The chain is built from TRBV29-1 and TRBJ2-1; D perhaps matches TRBD2 (6 bases). The germline V and J ends were trimmed by 7 bases and 6 bases, with 19 bases remaining between them. The CDR3 runs 14 residues. Germline lookup yields CDR1 SQVTM and CDR2 ANQGSEA.

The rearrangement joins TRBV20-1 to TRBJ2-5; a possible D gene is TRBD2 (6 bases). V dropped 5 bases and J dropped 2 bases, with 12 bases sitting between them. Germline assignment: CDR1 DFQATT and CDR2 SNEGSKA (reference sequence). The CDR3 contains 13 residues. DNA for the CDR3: TGCAGTGCTTTTTGGGACTTACAAGAGACCCAGTACTTC. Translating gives CSAFWDLQETQYF.

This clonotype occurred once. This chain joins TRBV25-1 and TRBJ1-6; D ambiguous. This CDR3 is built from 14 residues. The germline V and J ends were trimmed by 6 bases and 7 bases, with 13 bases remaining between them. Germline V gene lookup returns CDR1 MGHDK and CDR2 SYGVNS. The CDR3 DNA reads TGTGCCAGCAGGGGCCCCCACGAGAATTCACCCCTCCACTTT. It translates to CASRGPHENSPLHF. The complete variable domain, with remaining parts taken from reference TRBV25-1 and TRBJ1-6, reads EADIYQTPRYLVIGTGKKITLECSQTMGHDKMYWYQQDPGMELHLIHYSYGVNSTEKGDLSSESTVSRIRTEHFPLTLESARPSHTSQYLCASRGPHENSPLHFGNGTRLTVT.